The sequence of this T cell receptor (beta chain) was determined in a study of T cells of healthy individuals. The sample holds a few counts of this clonotype. Germline CDR1 and CDR2: LGHNA and YNFKEQ. This CDR3 region has 19 residues. The V gene end was trimmed by 0 bases and the J gene end by 7 bases; junction bases not matched to a gene: 10. TCRdb re-derived calls from the 5' RACE reads in MiXCR, one entry per CDR3 protein. Here the sample spans 65,000 to 90,000 distinct CDR3 sequences, approximately 5.4% being singletons. This sequence joins TRBV4-2 and TRBJ2-4; TRBD2 matches 15 bases. The sequence derives from a female donor in good health. The CDR3 sequence is CASSQELRTSGRGANIQYF. CDR3 nucleotide sequence: TGTGCCAGCAGCCAAGAGTTGCGGACTAGCGGGAGGGGGGCGAACATTCAGTACTTC.